In this sample, the clone carrying this T cell receptor (beta chain) turned up a few times. Molecular-barcoded quantitative 5'-RACE produced these TCR beta libraries. TCRdb used MiXCR to reprocess the 5' RACE reads, holding one entry per CDR3 protein. Among some 340,000 distinct CDR3 sequences listed, approximately 14% were seen once. These data are taken from a study of CD8 T cells in ankylosing spondylitis. Sample: blood, either unsorted or a sorted T cell fraction (not recorded which). This clonotype was obtained from a male donor with ankylosing spondylitis or in good health (not recorded which).

For the CDR3, the DNA is TGTGCCACGACAGGGCACATTAGCACAGATACGCAGTATTTT. Its protein is CATTGHISTDTQYF. J is TRBJ2-3 and V is TRBV5-6, with TRBD1 identical over 7 bases. The CDR3 is 14 residues long. CDR1 and CDR2 from the germline V gene are SGHDT and YYEEEE. J lost 0 bases, V lost 9 bases, and 7 bases had no gene match.